This T cell receptor beta chain is from a study of CD4+ T cells in melanoma. Study results and limitations: Neoantigen-specific CD4+ T cells in melanoma reportedly had diverse differentiation states. A reported correlation linked neoantigen-specific CD4+ T cells to CD8+, macrophage and B cell function.

Concerning this clone itself: Its antigen is still unknown.

The germline gives CDR1 MNHNY, CDR2 SVGAGI (reference sequence). Trimming removed 6 bases from V and 1 base from J, with 12 bases in between. CDR3 length equals 14 residues. Produced via immunoSEQ multiplex PCR; TCRdb's table is partial and in-frame only. The sample has 9,500 to 10,000 clones; roughly 62% are singletons. The sequenced sample was cells from a culture (not recorded whether cultured in vitro). This chain uses TRBV6-6 with TRBJ1-1; D is perhaps TRBD1 (6 bases). This sequence originates from a human donor with melanoma. The CDR3 nucleotides are TGTGCCAGCAGAACCAGGGGAGAGAACACTGAAGCTTTCTTT. Translation gives CASRTRGENTEAFF.